This T cell receptor (beta chain) was retrieved from a study of CD8 T cells in ankylosing spondylitis. TCRdb itself ran the 5' RACE reads through MiXCR, one entry per CDR3 protein. Counted here are roughly 450,000 distinct CDR3 sequences, about 25% occurring once; the ten biggest clones make up about 0.9%. Only a few counts were recorded for this clonotype. Its target is unknown. Germline V gives CDR1 SEHNR, CDR2 FQNEAQ (reference sequence). The CDR3 is 15 amino acids. With V trimmed by 7 bases and J by 4 bases, 11 bases remained unmatched. Study results and limitations: What seemed typical of ankylosing spondylitis blood was a TCR beta motif built from about 8 highly homologous variants.

Source material: blood, either unsorted or a sorted T cell fraction (not recorded which). The chain links TRBV7-9 to TRBJ1-1; 8 nucleotides line up with TRBD1. The TCR originated in a male donor with ankylosing spondylitis. The CDR3 DNA follows: TGTGCCAGCAATACCCGACAGGGGCCTCTCACTGAAGCTTTCTTT. Its translation is CASNTRQGPLTEAFF.